The present TCR beta chain was sequenced within a study of regulatory T cells in long-lasting Graves disease. The CDR3 runs 15 residues. V was cut by 2 bases and J by 1 base, with 11 bases left in between. The table lists this clonotype with many counts. Building the TCR beta libraries relied on iRepertoire HTBI primers, and CDR3 regions underwent Arm-PCR. TCRdb re-called the multiplex PCR reads with MiXCR, one entry per CDR3 protein. There are 300,000 to 500,000 distinct CDR3 sequences in the sample; about 20% occur only once, and about 20% lies in the top ten. Time point specified: persistent/refractory GD, antithyroid drugs over 5 years with positive TRAb. PBMC-extracted RNA yielded the TCR library.

This TCR came from a female donor with Graves disease. This chain joins TRBV12-3 or TRBV12-4 and TRBJ1-1; tentatively, D is TRBD1 (5 bases). Specimen: peripheral blood mononuclear cells (PBMCs), collected when the disease was refractory, from a patient treated with antithyroid drugs. CDR3 DNA sequence: TGTGCCAGCAGTTTATTGGGGGGAGGGAACACTGAAGCTTTCTTT. Its translation is CASSLLGGGNTEAFF.